The present T cell receptor (beta chain) was sequenced within a study of shared clonotypes between healthy human individuals. Germline V lookup: CDR1 MDHEN, CDR2 SYDVKM. CDR3 length: 11 residues. V was clipped by 6 bases and J by 6 bases, with 9 bases between them. For each subset, genomic DNA was distributed in equal portions over several immunoSEQ plates. Using immunoSEQ multiplex PCR, the repertoire was profiled, and TCRdb retains in-frame clones only, with some absent. The sample gives over 2 million clones, around 92% of which show up once; approximately 0.4% is in the top ten. The chain combines TRBV28 with TRBJ2-7; D is unresolved. This clonotype was sampled from a man between 18 and 35 years old in good health. Some clones in this sample may be carry-over from other donors' samples. Sequenced: naive CD4+ T cells from PBMCs. Subset: CD45RA+ positively selected. This chain's CDR3 is CASSPRFEQYF. The CDR3 DNA sequence: TGTGCCAGCAGCCCCCGGTTCGAGCAGTACTTC.